Below, 30 T cell receptor beta chains from the same sample are listed, as sequenced in a study of blood T cells in healthy people across ages. With a J-beta primer mix and a sample-barcoded 5' primer, a second PCR ran roughly 7 to 11 cycles. In TCRdb, the 5' RACE reads were re-called with MiXCR into one record per CDR3 protein. The data hold around 800,000 distinct CDR3 sequences, with less than 80% observed a single time. The sequenced sample was blood. These receptors were obtained from a man aged 25-45 years in good health.

This clonotype was observed a few times. The gene calls are TRBV10-3 and TRBJ2-1; tentative D call: TRBD2 (5 bases). Germline CDR1 ENHRY, CDR2 SYGVKD. This CDR3 has 12 amino acids. The V end lost 0 bases, the J end lost 15 bases, and 12 bases lay between the germline ends. This CDR3 reads CAISESPGGLFF. The CDR3 DNA is TGTGCCATCAGTGAGTCCCCAGGCGGGCTGTTCTTC.

The chain carries TRBV5-1 and TRBJ1-6; D uncertain. The CDR3 spans 14 residues. With 4 bases removed from V and 5 bases from J, the gap between germline ends came to 10 bases. The germline CDR1 and CDR2 sequences are SGHRS and YFSETQ. The CDR3, as DNA: TGCGCCAGCAGCGTCGGAAGTAATAATTCACCCCTCCACTTT. As protein: CASSVGSNNSPLHF.

V usage is TRBV4-2 and J usage is TRBJ2-1; TRBD2 matches at 7 bases. The ends lost 3 bases at V and 0 bases at J; junction bases unmatched: 5. The CDR3 spans 16 residues. Per the germline V gene, CDR1 is LGHNA and CDR2 is YNFKEQ. CDR3 residues: CASSHSGDSSYNEQFF. DNA of the CDR3: TGTGCCAGCAGCCACAGCGGGGATAGCTCCTACAATGAGCAGTTCTTC.

This clonotype was seen a few times. V and J are TRBV25-1 and TRBJ2-7; D unclear. The germline V and J ends were trimmed by 3 bases and 7 bases, with 10 bases remaining between them. The CDR3 consists of 12 residues. CDR1 MGHDK and CDR2 SYGVNS come from the germline V gene. In DNA form, the CDR3 reads TGTGCCAGCAGTGACTACCCTTGGGAGCAGTACTTC. Translating gives CASSDYPWEQYF.

The chain is built from TRBV7-2 and TRBJ2-7; D may be TRBD1 (6 bases). V was shortened by 1 base and J by 2 bases, with 12 bases between the two germline ends. The V gene's germline CDR1 is SGHTA and CDR2 FQGNSA. The CDR3 contains 15 residues. In nucleotides, the CDR3 is TGTGCCAGCAGCTTAGGTCAGGGGCCAGCCTACGAGCAGTACTTC. It specifies CASSLGQGPAYEQYF.

The chain couples TRBV6-2 or TRBV6-3 to TRBJ1-5, with a possible D match to TRBD1 (6 bases). The V end lost 5 bases, the J end lost 3 bases, and 14 bases lay between the germline ends. The CDR3 spans 15 residues. From germline, CDR1 is MNHEY and CDR2 SVGEGT. CDR3 sequence (DNA): TGTGCCAGCAGTCAACGGACAGTTACCAATCAGCCCCAGCATTTT. It encodes CASSQRTVTNQPQHF.

The chain joins TRBV6-5 to TRBJ1-2; D not certain. From germline, CDR1 is MNHEY and CDR2 SVGAGI. The CDR3 is 13 amino acids. V lost 1 base to trimming and J lost 6 bases, with 9 bases between them. The CDR3 bases are TGTGCCAGCAGTTACTTTGACGGGAATGGCTACACCTTC. Amino acids: CASSYFDGNGYTF.

The rearrangement uses TRBV11-2 and TRBJ2-5; D possibly matches TRBD1 or TRBD2 (5 bases each). The last part of the DNA fits TRBJ2-7 better; the J call may be wrong. This CDR3 has 17 residues. From germline, CDR1 is SGHAT and CDR2 FQNNGV. This chain's CDR3 is CASSLTGYTGWKSEQYF. The DNA for the CDR3 is TGTGCCAGCAGCTTAACGGGGTATACAGGTTGGAAATCCGAGCAGTACTTC.

This chain joins TRBV27 and TRBJ2-1; 8 nucleotides line up with TRBD2. Germline CDR1 is MNHEY and CDR2 is SMNVEV (reference sequence). With 7 bases clipped from V and 3 bases from J, the junction kept 5 bases outside the gene matches. This CDR3 spans 14 amino acids. CDR3 protein: CASTELAGYNEQFF. In nucleotides, the CDR3 is TGTGCCAGCACGGAGCTAGCGGGCTACAATGAGCAGTTCTTC.

Concerning this clonotype: Being one base from a much bigger clone, this may be a read error. This chain connects TRBV7-9 to TRBJ1-6; no reliable D call. The CDR3 extends over 12 amino acids. Between the trimmed V and J ends, which lost 2 bases and 18 bases, there was a span of 14 bases. Germline V gene lookup returns CDR1 SEHNR and CDR2 FQNEAQ (reference sequence). The chain's CDR3 is CASSLMARDPHF. The CDR3, as DNA: TGTGCCAGCAGCTTAATGGCTCGCGACCCCCACTTT.

In this sample, this clonotype turned up a few times. V gene TRBV9 combines with J gene TRBJ2-7; D is uncertain. This CDR3 has 14 amino acids. Germline CDR1 SGDLS, CDR2 YYNGEE. V lost 0 bases to trimming and J lost 0 bases, with 7 bases between them. The chain's CDR3 is CASSVADNSYEQYF. CDR3 bases: TGTGCCAGCAGCGTAGCCGACAACTCCTACGAGCAGTACTTC.

The rearrangement uses TRBV20-1 and TRBJ2-1; unclear D gene. CDR1 and CDR2 from the germline V gene are DFQATT and SNEGSKA (reference sequence). The CDR3 has 17 residues. The germline V and J ends were trimmed by 4 bases and 0 bases, with 19 bases remaining between them. CDR3 loop: CSATRAVSASSYNEQFF. DNA of the CDR3: TGCAGTGCTACAAGGGCGGTAAGCGCGAGCTCCTACAATGAGCAGTTCTTC.

In this sample, this clonotype turned up once. The chain links TRBV4-2 to TRBJ1-1, with unresolved D. CDR1 is LGHNA, CDR2 YNFKEQ, per germline. Trimming cost V 7 bases and J 2 bases, with 17 bases left between them. The CDR3 spans 15 residues. The CDR3 sequence: CASTATVWENTEAFF. The CDR3 region has the DNA TGTGCCAGCACCGCGACGGTCTGGGAAAACACTGAAGCTTTCTTT.

V usage is TRBV28 and J usage is TRBJ1-2; 8 nucleotides match TRBD1. CDR3 length: 15 residues. The junction had 10 bases not matched to a gene; V was cut back by 6 bases and J by 4 bases. CDR1 is MDHEN and CDR2 is SYDVKM in the germline V gene. The CDR3 loop is CASSPAGQGGYGYTF. DNA of the CDR3: TGTGCCAGCAGCCCAGCCGGACAGGGCGGCTATGGCTACACCTTC.

The rearrangement joins TRBV10-3 to TRBJ2-7; D not certain. V was trimmed by 2 bases and J by 6 bases, leaving 11 bases between them. The CDR3 extends over 13 amino acids. The germline V gene encodes CDR1 ENHRY and CDR2 SYGVKD. The CDR3 loop is CAISEPRGSEQYF. Written as DNA, the CDR3 is TGTGCCATCAGTGAGCCCCGCGGCAGCGAGCAGTACTTC.

The gene calls are TRBV12-3 or TRBV12-4 and TRBJ2-2, with D tentatively TRBD1 (6 bases). V gave up 6 bases and J gave up 4 bases, with 15 bases separating them. This CDR3 comprises 15 residues. Here the CDR3 reads CASRLRQVRTGELFF. The CDR3 DNA sequence: TGTGCCAGCAGACTGCGACAGGTTCGCACCGGGGAGCTGTTTTTT.

This clonotype was seen a handful of times. The genes are TRBV27 and TRBJ2-1, with TRBD1 as a possible D gene (6 bases). The CDR3 consists of 15 residues. Germline CDR1 reads MNHEY; CDR2 reads SMNVEV (reference sequence). V dropped 2 bases and J dropped 4 bases, with 12 bases sitting between them. CDR3: CASSLARGLYNEQFF. CDR3 nucleotide sequence: TGTGCCAGCAGTTTAGCCAGGGGTCTATACAATGAGCAGTTCTTC.

This chain links TRBV15 with TRBJ1-1; D is uncertain. This CDR3 has 15 residues. Trimming removed 2 bases from V and 1 base from J, with 11 bases in between. Germline V lookup: CDR1 LNHNV, CDR2 YYDKDF (reference sequence). CDR3 coding DNA: TGTGCCACCAGCAGATCCGACCGTACGAACACTGAAGCTTTCTTT. This gives the protein CATSRSDRTNTEAFF.

This clonotype was found a few times. The V call is TRBV20-1, the J call TRBJ2-5; no firm D call. This CDR3 spans 13 amino acids. V was shortened by 6 bases and J by 5 bases, with 16 bases between the two germline ends. Germline CDR1 is DFQATT and CDR2 is SNEGSKA (reference sequence). The CDR3 bases are TGCAGTGCCACAGTCGCAGATGGGGAGACCCAGTACTTC. Residues: CSATVADGETQYF.

The chain has TRBV20-1 and TRBJ2-2, with a weak D call TRBD2 (6 bases). Germline V gene lookup returns CDR1 DFQATT and CDR2 SNEGSKA (reference sequence). Trimming stripped 1 base from V and 2 bases from J, with 11 bases between. The CDR3 consists of 15 residues. The CDR3 is CSARGGTFNTGELFF. CDR3 DNA sequence: TGCAGTGCTAGAGGGGGGACTTTCAACACCGGGGAGCTGTTTTTT.

This clonotype showed up just a few times. The chain recombines TRBV3-1 with TRBJ2-2, with D unclear. The CDR3 runs to 13 residues. V lost 4 bases, J lost 5 bases, and 8 bases lay in between. The V gene's germline CDR1 is LGHDT and CDR2 YNNKEL (reference sequence). The CDR3 protein is CASSRPLTGELFF. The CDR3 coding sequence is TGTGCCAGCAGCCGACCCCTTACCGGGGAGCTGTTTTTT. The full variable domain, rest sourced from reference TRBV3-1 and TRBJ2-2, is DTAVSQTPKYLVTQMGNDKSIKCEQNLGHDTMYWYKQDSKKFLKIMFSYNNKELIINETVPNRFSPKSPDKAHLNLHINSLELGDSAVYFCASSRPLTGELFFGEGSRLTVL.

V usage is TRBV6-5 and J usage is TRBJ2-3; 7 nucleotides match TRBD2. V shed 2 bases, J shed 4 bases, and the junction held 12 bases outside the gene matches. CDR3 length: 17 amino acids. Germline loops: CDR1 MNHEY, CDR2 SVGAGI. The chain's CDR3 is CASSYRRLAGEADTQYF. The CDR3, as DNA: TGTGCCAGCAGTTACCGACGCCTGGCGGGGGAGGCAGATACGCAGTATTTT.

CDR3 region: CASSRAGRYNEQFF. The CDR3 DNA follows: TGTGCCAGCTCACGGGCGGGGAGATACAATGAGCAGTTCTTC. The rearrangement joins TRBV18 to TRBJ2-1; D might be TRBD2 (6 bases). Deletions cut 4 bases from V and 4 bases from J, with 11 bases between. Per germline, CDR1 KGHSH and CDR2 LQKENI. The CDR3 length is 14 residues. Combining the CDR3 with reference TRBV18 and TRBJ2-1 gives the whole variable domain NAGVMQNPRHLVRRRGQEARLRCSPMKGHSHVYWYRQLPEEGLKFMVYLQKENIIDESGMPKERFSAEFPKEGPSILRIQQVVRGDSAAYFCASSRAGRYNEQFFGPGTRLTVL.

This clonotype has only one observation. V usage is TRBV30 and J usage is TRBJ2-2; D is uncertain. The V end was cut by 4 bases, the J end by 5 bases, with 11 bases between. CDR1 and CDR2 (germline): GTSNPN, SVGIG (reference sequence). There are 13 residues in the CDR3. The CDR3 reads CAWNKRATGELFF. Here the CDR3 DNA reads TGTGCCTGGAACAAGCGAGCGACCGGGGAGCTGTTTTTT.

A few counts support this clonotype. The chain recombines TRBV20-1 with TRBJ2-7; D call uncertain. Trimming stripped 1 base from V and 2 bases from J, with 12 bases between. The V gene's germline CDR1 is DFQATT and CDR2 SNEGSKA (reference sequence). The CDR3 is 14 amino acids. The CDR3 sequence is CSARVVGQPYEQYF. Written as DNA, the CDR3 is TGCAGTGCTAGAGTAGTAGGGCAGCCCTACGAGCAGTACTTC.

The rearrangement joins TRBV5-1 to TRBJ2-3, with a possible D match to TRBD1 (6 bases). Looked up from germline, CDR1 is SGHRS and CDR2 is YFSETQ. V was cut by 4 bases and J by 1 base, with 19 bases left in between. This CDR3 comprises 17 residues. CDR3 in DNA: TGCGCCAGCAGCCCTACTCCGACAGGAGATGGCACAGATACGCAGTATTTT. Protein sequence: CASSPTPTGDGTDTQYF.

The chain carries TRBV29-1 and TRBJ2-5, with D perhaps assigned TRBD1 or TRBD2 (5 bases each). The CDR3 is made up of 15 amino acids. CDR1 and CDR2 from the germline V gene are SQVTM and ANQGSEA. Trimming removed 3 bases from V and 1 base from J, with 15 bases in between. Written as DNA, the CDR3 is TGCAGCGTTGAGCGAGGGGTGGGGGTCCAAGAGACCCAGTACTTC. Its protein product is CSVERGVGVQETQYF.

There are a few counts of this clonotype. J is TRBJ2-1 and V is TRBV27; D is perhaps TRBD2 (5 bases). There are 13 residues in the CDR3. Germline assignment: CDR1 MNHEY and CDR2 SMNVEV (reference sequence). The V gene lost 5 bases and the J gene lost 8 bases, with 13 bases spanning the gap. The CDR3 region is CASSSGPWDEQFF. CDR3 nucleotides: TGTGCCAGCAGTAGCGGTCCGTGGGATGAGCAGTTCTTC.

For this clonotype: Its ends do not fully match the called genes, so a read error is possible. This chain uses TRBV20-1 with TRBJ1-1; D unresolved. In germline, CDR1 is DFQATT, CDR2 SNEGSKA (reference sequence). The CDR3 is 13 residues long. The DNA for the CDR3 is TGCAGTGCTAGCGGGCTACTAAACACTGAAGCTTCCTTT. It translates to CSASGLLNTEASF.

The V gene is TRBV14, the J gene TRBJ2-7; tentatively, D is TRBD2 (6 bases). V was pared by 8 bases and J by 5 bases, with 13 bases between. Looked up from germline, CDR1 is SGHDN and CDR2 is FVKESK. CDR3 length: 12 residues. The CDR3 loop reads CASSYGGNEQYF. The CDR3 DNA reads as TGTGCCAGCTCTTATGGGGGGAACGAGCAGTACTTC. The full variable domain, in which reference TRBV14 and TRBJ2-7 provide the parts outside the CDR3, is EAGVTQFPSHSVIEKGQTVTLRCDPISGHDNLYWYRRVMGKEIKFLLHFVKESKQDESGMPNNRFLAERTGGTYSTLKVQPAELEDSGVYFCASSYGGNEQYFGPGTRLTVT.